The T cell receptor (beta chain) described here comes from a study of blood T cell repertoires in COVID-19. Only in-frame clones appear in the TCRdb table, and some are missing; sequencing was by immunoSEQ multiplex PCR. There are about 29,000 clones in the sample; around 77% occur only once, and 6.5% to 10% lies in the top ten. Trimming at V came to 4 bases and at J to 3 bases, leaving 3 bases not matched to a gene. Germline V gene sequence: CDR1 LGHDT, CDR2 YNNKEL (reference sequence). There are 14 residues in the CDR3. The J gene is TRBJ2-3, the V gene TRBV3-1 (or the pseudogene TRBV3-2); 8 nucleotides agree with TRBD2. The sample consisted of peripheral blood. The TCR sequence derives from an older woman with active or convalescent COVID-19. The CDR3 DNA follows: TGTGCCAGCAGCCGAACTAGCGGAACAGATACGCAGTATTTT. Amino acids: CASSRTSGTDTQYF.